This TCR beta chain comes out of a study of CD8 T cells in ankylosing spondylitis. Study outcomes and limitations: Seemingly characteristic of ankylosing spondylitis blood was a TCR beta motif consisting of eight highly homologous variants.

Germline V gives CDR1 SGHRS, CDR2 YFSETQ. With 2 bases clipped from V and 3 bases from J, the junction kept 15 bases outside the gene matches. The CDR3 spans 18 residues. In making TCR beta libraries, quantitative 5'-RACE with molecular barcodes was used. TCRdb independently ran MiXCR on the 5' RACE reads; one entry per CDR3 protein. The top ten clones hold about 14% of a sample with some 330,000 distinct CDR3 sequences, roughly 8% of them seen once. This clonotype was found a few times. Its specificity is unknown. The chain combines TRBV5-1 with TRBJ2-7; 9 bases agree with TRBD2. The clonotype originates from a male donor with ankylosing spondylitis. The sequenced sample was blood, either unsorted or a sorted T cell fraction (not recorded which). CDR3 DNA: TGCGCCAGCAGCTTACGAGCGGGGACTAGCTTGGCGTTCTACGAGCAGTACTTC. Protein: CASSLRAGTSLAFYEQYF.